This entry lists 22 T cell receptor beta chains sequenced from one sample in a study of PD-L1 blockade in urothelial cancer. Only in-frame clones appear in the TCRdb table, and some are missing; sequencing was by immunoSEQ multiplex PCR. Here the sample spans tens of thousands of clones, 90% being singletons. This sample's time point: pretreatment peripheral blood. This specimen was PBMCs, taken around atezolizumab (anti-PD-L1) treatment. The receptors come from a man in his 60s with urothelial cancer.

The chain employs TRBV5-4 and TRBJ2-4, with 9 nucleotides matching TRBD2. V gave up 4 bases and J gave up 2 bases; unmatched junction bases: 10. Looked up from germline, CDR1 is SGHNT and CDR2 is YYREEE (reference sequence). This CDR3 contains 17 residues. The CDR3 DNA follows: TGTGCCAGCAGCGCTGACGGGGCTAGCGGGACCAAAAACATTCAGTACTTC. This translates into CASSADGASGTKNIQYF.

CDR3 nucleotides: TGTGCCAGTAGTCCCGGGACAGGGACCCAGTACTTC. Amino acid sequence: CASSPGTGTQYF. V gene TRBV19 combines with J gene TRBJ2-5; 8 bases map to TRBD1. This CDR3 is 12 amino acids long. The V gene end was trimmed by 5 bases and the J gene end by 7 bases; junction bases not matched to a gene: 3. From germline, CDR1 is LNHDA and CDR2 SQIVND (reference sequence).

The chain has TRBV5-1 and TRBJ1-5; D is uncertain. V dropped 0 bases and J dropped 7 bases, with 11 bases sitting between them. The CDR3 extends over 14 amino acids. Germline V gene sequence: CDR1 SGHRS, CDR2 YFSETQ. The CDR3 DNA reads TGCGCCAGCAGCTTGGTCGGCGGGGAACAGCCCCAGCATTTT. Translated, it gives CASSLVGGEQPQHF.

The CDR3 DNA reads as TGTGCCAGCAGCGTAGATGGGAGTAATTTCTATGGCTACACCTTC. Translated: CASSVDGSNFYGYTF. The chain combines TRBV9 with TRBJ1-2; D is uncertain. CDR1 is SGDLS, CDR2 YYNGEE, per germline. V was pared by 0 bases and J by 4 bases, with 13 bases between. The length of the CDR3 is 15 residues.

J is TRBJ1-1 and V is TRBV25-1; 8 positions agree with TRBD1. Germline CDR1 and CDR2: MGHDK and SYGVNS. This CDR3 has 15 amino acids. V trimming: 4 bases; J trimming: 0 bases; junction bases outside the gene matches: 4. CDR3 coding DNA: TGTGCCAGCAGTGCCTGGACAGGGATGAACACTGAAGCTTTCTTT. Translating it yields CASSAWTGMNTEAFF.

The count of this clone is one. The rearrangement joins TRBV29-1 to TRBJ2-5; 10 bases line up with TRBD1. The CDR3 covers 14 residues. V lost 7 bases and J lost 3; bases outside the gene matches: 8. CDR1 and CDR2 (germline): SQVTM, ANQGSEA. CDR3 coding DNA: TGCAGCGCTCGCCCCGGACAGGGGGAAGAGACCCAGTACTTC. Amino acids: CSARPGQGEETQYF. Together with reference TRBV29-1 and TRBJ2-5, the CDR3 gives the full variable domain: SAVISQKPSRDICQRGTSLTIQCQVDSQVTMMFWYRQQPGQSLTLIATANQGSEATYESGFVIDKFPISRPNLTFSTLTVSNMSPEDSSIYLCSARPGQGEETQYFGPGTRLLVL.

This chain links TRBV28 with TRBJ2-5; 8 positions match TRBD2. The CDR3 has 15 residues. CDR1 and CDR2 (germline): MDHEN, SYDVKM. V trimming: 5 bases; J trimming: 3 bases; junction bases outside the gene matches: 8. CDR3 sequence (DNA): TGTGCCAGCAGTCCGAGTAGCGGGGCGAAAGAGACCCAGTACTTC. Translation: CASSPSSGAKETQYF.

The DNA of the CDR3 is TGCGCCAGCAGCTTGGGGGCAGTCACCGGGGAGCTGTTTTTT. Protein sequence: CASSLGAVTGELFF. The chain carries TRBV5-1 and TRBJ2-2; D is uncertain. V gave up 0 bases and J gave up 4 bases, with 7 bases separating them. CDR3 length: 14 residues. Germline CDR1 SGHRS, CDR2 YFSETQ.

In this sample, this clone turned up a few times. In DNA, the CDR3 is TGTGCCAGCAGTTATCGGACAGGGGTTAAGTACGAGCAGTACTTC. Translated: CASSYRTGVKYEQYF. The chain is built from TRBV6-5 and TRBJ2-7; 9 bases fit TRBD1. CDR1 is MNHEY and CDR2 is SVGAGI in the germline V gene. V trimming: 3 bases; J trimming: 4 bases; junction bases outside the gene matches: 7. CDR3 length: 15 residues.

This clone has a single count. The chain employs TRBV6-5 and TRBJ1-1; D unresolved. V dropped 6 bases and J dropped 1 base, with 6 bases sitting between them. This CDR3 is built from 12 residues. Germline values: CDR1 MNHEY, CDR2 SVGAGI. The CDR3 DNA is TGTGCCAGCAGGGCTGGGAACACTGAAGCTTTCTTT. It yields the protein CASRAGNTEAFF.

This chain links TRBV6-1 with TRBJ1-6, with a weak D call TRBD1 (6 bases). V lost 2 bases to trimming and J lost 9 bases, with 14 bases between them. The CDR3 has 15 amino acids. Germline V CDR1 and CDR2: MNHNS, SASEGT. This chain's CDR3 is CASSELQGQSSPLHF. The CDR3 DNA reads as TGTGCCAGCAGTGAACTACAGGGCCAAAGTTCACCCCTCCACTTT.

J is TRBJ2-3 and V is TRBV27; maybe TRBD2 (5 bases). Per germline, CDR1 MNHEY and CDR2 SMNVEV (reference sequence). The CDR3 length is 15 residues. Trimming shortened V by 7 bases and J by 5 bases, and 19 bases separated the two germline ends. CDR3 sequence reads: CASKSTTGTLDTQYF. The CDR3 region has the DNA TGTGCCAGCAAAAGCACCACGGGAACGCTAGATACGCAGTATTTT.

The gene calls are TRBV6-6 and TRBJ1-2; a possible D gene is TRBD1 (5 bases). Between the trimmed V and J ends, which lost 8 bases and 4 bases, there was a span of 17 bases. Germline assignment: CDR1 MNHNY and CDR2 SVGAGI (reference sequence). The CDR3 contains 14 residues. CDR3 sequence reads: CASSTGGQTYGYTF. The CDR3 bases are TGTGCCAGCTCGACCGGGGGTCAAACCTATGGCTACACCTTC.

V usage is TRBV9 and J usage is TRBJ1-2, with D possibly matching TRBD1 (5 bases). CDR1 and CDR2 from the germline V gene are SGDLS and YYNGEE. This CDR3 spans 15 amino acids. The V and J ends lost 0 bases and 7 bases respectively, with 16 bases between them. The CDR3 reads CASSVAYGGGFGYTF. CDR3 nucleotide sequence: TGTGCCAGCAGCGTAGCCTACGGTGGGGGGTTTGGCTACACCTTC.

This chain connects TRBV5-1 to TRBJ2-3; TRBD2 aligns across 8 bases. With 2 bases clipped from V and 1 base from J, the junction kept 3 bases outside the gene matches. The CDR3 has 15 residues. Germline V gives CDR1 SGHRS, CDR2 YFSETQ. The DNA of the CDR3 is TGCGCCAGCAGCTTTAGCGGGGATCGCACAGATACGCAGTATTTT. Amino acids: CASSFSGDRTDTQYF.

This chain uses TRBV11-2 with TRBJ2-3; 9 nucleotides agree with TRBD2. Per germline, CDR1 SGHAT and CDR2 FQNNGV. J gave up 2 bases and V 3 bases, and 3 bases lay outside the gene matches. The CDR3 runs to 15 residues. CDR3 region: CASSLTSGDTDTQYF. DNA for the CDR3: TGTGCCAGCAGCTTGACTAGCGGAGACACAGATACGCAGTATTTT.

V and J are TRBV27 and TRBJ2-7; the match to TRBD1 covers 11 bases. After removal of 8 bases from V and 7 bases from J, the junction contained 10 bases not matched to a gene. Germline lookup yields CDR1 MNHEY and CDR2 SMNVEV (reference sequence). This CDR3 comprises 14 residues. This CDR3 reads CASRPGQGGREQYF. The CDR3, as DNA: TGTGCCAGCCGGCCGGGACAGGGGGGTCGGGAGCAGTACTTC.

This clone was detected only a few times. The V and J genes are TRBV19 and TRBJ2-1; 9 positions agree with TRBD2. CDR3 size: 18 residues. CDR1 is LNHDA, CDR2 SQIVND, per germline (reference sequence). The ends lost 6 bases at V and 0 bases at J; junction bases unmatched: 12. The CDR3 region is CASSPRSGRLSSYNEQFF. The CDR3 region has the DNA TGTGCCAGTAGCCCCCGAAGCGGGAGGCTCAGCTCCTACAATGAGCAGTTCTTC.

The rearrangement uses TRBV6-1 and TRBJ1-1, with D possibly being TRBD1 (6 bases). The V gene lost 8 bases and the J gene lost 2 bases, with 12 bases spanning the gap. CDR1 is MNHNS, CDR2 SASEGT, per germline. CDR3 length equals 13 residues. CDR3 DNA: TGTGCCAGCGGGGGACACTTTAACACTGAAGCTTTCTTT. This sequence encodes CASGGHFNTEAFF.

The rearrangement joins TRBV29-1 to TRBJ2-1; the match to TRBD2 covers 13 bases. The germline gives CDR1 SQVTM, CDR2 ANQGSEA. With 6 bases clipped from V and 7 bases from J, the junction kept 9 bases outside the gene matches. This CDR3 contains 15 residues. The CDR3 spells CSVYRGLAGANEQFF. The CDR3 coding sequence is TGCAGCGTCTACCGAGGACTAGCGGGAGCGAATGAGCAGTTCTTC.

The rearrangement joins TRBV5-1 to TRBJ1-2; maybe TRBD1 (6 bases). V lost 6 bases and J lost 4, with 13 bases in between. The germline V gene encodes CDR1 SGHRS and CDR2 YFSETQ. There are 13 residues in the CDR3. The CDR3 spells CASTLGGAYGYTF. CDR3 DNA: TGCGCCAGCACTCTGGGGGGGGCCTATGGCTACACCTTC.

The gene calls are TRBV11-2 and TRBJ1-5, with 7 nucleotides matching TRBD1. After removal of 3 bases from V and 4 bases from J, the junction contained 3 bases not matched to a gene. Per germline, CDR1 SGHAT and CDR2 FQNNGV. This CDR3 spans 14 amino acids. The CDR3 loop reads CASSFLGQNQPQHF. The CDR3 region has the DNA TGTGCCAGCAGCTTTTTGGGACAGAATCAGCCCCAGCATTTT.